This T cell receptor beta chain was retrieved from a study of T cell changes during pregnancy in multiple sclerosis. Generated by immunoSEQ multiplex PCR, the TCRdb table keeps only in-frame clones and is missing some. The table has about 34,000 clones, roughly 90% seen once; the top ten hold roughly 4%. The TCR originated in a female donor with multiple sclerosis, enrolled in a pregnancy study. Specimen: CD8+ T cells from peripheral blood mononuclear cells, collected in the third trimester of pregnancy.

The CDR3 DNA sequence: TGTGCCACCAGCGTACAGTTCGGTAGCAATCAGCCCCAGCATTTT. Translated: CATSVQFGSNQPQHF. This chain uses TRBV15 with TRBJ1-5; the D is unclear. This CDR3 contains 15 residues. Germline V gene lookup returns CDR1 LNHNV and CDR2 YYDKDF (reference sequence). V lost 5 bases and J lost 0, with 11 bases in between.